The clone carrying this T cell receptor (beta chain) came up once. TCRdb's table, derived via immunoSEQ multiplex PCR, lists solely in-frame clones and lacks some. Of about 15,000 clones detected, nearly 70% appear once; the ten largest clones hold around 7.6%. This record comes from a study of chemoradiotherapy in HPV16-positive cancers. Study summary: A couple of HPV16-positive patients' cells yielded candidate HPV-specific clones and common motifs.

With V trimmed by 3 bases and J by 8 bases, 8 bases remained unmatched. Germline V CDR1 and CDR2: SGHDT, YYEEEE. The CDR3 consists of 14 residues. The receptor was derived from a human donor with HPV-associated anogenital cancer. The V gene is TRBV5-6, the J gene TRBJ2-7, with 10 bases matching TRBD1. The source material was tumor tissue, sampled from a patient who underwent chemoradiotherapy. The CDR3 nucleotides are TGTGCCAGCAGCTCTAGGACAGGGGGGTTAAAGCAGTACTTC. Protein: CASSSRTGGLKQYF.